This T cell receptor (beta chain) stems from a study of beta chain features in type 1 diabetes. Germline loops: CDR1 SGHDT, CDR2 YYEEEE. The CDR3 covers 17 residues. V was clipped by 4 bases and J by 2 bases, with 19 bases between them. Purity of each sorted population was above 95%. This clone was observed once. The antigen is undetermined. The study's findings and limits: A pattern of fewer insertions and more deletions at VDJ junctions was seen in type 1 diabetes patients. For patients, the naive, central memory and Treg TCRB repertoires appeared more alike than for healthy donors. Significant though moderate, a shortening of TCRB CDR3s appeared in all four CD4+ subsets of Type 1 diabetes patients.

Reverse transcribing all isolated RNA meant expressed TCRB transcripts were sequenced. Sequencing used immunoSEQ multiplex PCR; TCRdb keeps in-frame clones, though not all of them. The sample includes roughly 340,000 clones, approximately 13% seen only once; the top ten take roughly 0.015%. Sequenced material: naive CD4+ T cells from blood. V usage is TRBV5-6 and J usage is TRBJ2-1, with TRBD2 as a possible D gene (6 bases). The origin of this receptor is a woman aged 18-29 years with type 1 diabetes. CDR3 sequence: CASSHRWARLAYNEQFF. In DNA form, the CDR3 reads TGTGCCAGCAGCCACAGGTGGGCGAGACTAGCCTACAATGAGCAGTTCTTC. The full variable domain, with the rest looked up from reference TRBV5-6 and TRBJ2-1, is DAGVTQSPTHLIKTRGQQVTLRCSPKSGHDTVSWYQQALGQGPQFIFQYYEEEERQRGNFPDRFSGHQFPNYSSELNVNALLLGDSALYLCASSHRWARLAYNEQFFGPGTRLTVL.